Listed below are T cell receptor beta chains from one sample, sequenced in a study of blood T cell repertoires in COVID-19. Clones were read by immunoSEQ multiplex PCR, and TCRdb kept only the in-frame ones, dropping some. The data show some 670,000 clones, with about nine tenths seen just once and about 0.24% held by the top ten. The sample was peripheral blood. These receptors all come from a woman between 18 and 29 years old with acute or convalescent COVID-19. The CDR3 runs from the conserved cysteine through the conserved F or W. A D gene is named only where the DNA matches it firmly. Size is omitted from some rows. Given values are once, few, many or a class for expanded clones.

.	TRBV29-1	.	TRBJ2-7	CSVDQGSSYEQYF	TGCAGCGTTGATCAGGGTAGCTCCTACGAGCAGTACTTC
TRBD2	TRBV19	.	TRBJ2-1	CASMTSGLVHNEQFF	TGTGCCAGTATGACCAGCGGACTAGTGCACAATGAGCAGTTCTTC
TRBD2	TRBV5-1	.	TRBJ2-7	CASSSDISGGFLHEQYF	TGCGCCAGCAGCTCCGACATTAGCGGGGGGTTTCTCCACGAGCAGTACTTC
.	TRBV5-6	.	TRBJ2-3	CASSTWTAPDTQYF	TGTGCCAGCAGCACCTGGACTGCCCCAGATACGCAGTATTTT
TRBD1	TRBV13	.	TRBJ1-4	CASSSGQVNEKLFF	TGTGCCAGCAGCTCGGGACAGGTTAATGAAAAACTGTTTTTT
.	TRBV30	.	TRBJ1-1	CAWSWGRGSEAFF	TGTGCCTGGAGCTGGGGGAGGGGCTCTGAAGCTTTCTTT
TRBD2	TRBV30	.	TRBJ2-7	CAWSVRLAGAYEQYF	TGTGCCTGGAGTGTACGGTTAGCGGGGGCCTACGAGCAGTACTTC
TRBD1	TRBV6-5	.	TRBJ1-1	CASSRQGTEAFF	TGTGCCAGCAGCCGACAGGGGACTGAAGCTTTCTTT
.	TRBV6-5	.	TRBJ1-2	CASRVRGGAGYGYTF	TGTGCCAGCAGGGTGAGGGGGGGCGCGGGCTATGGCTACACCTTC
.	TRBV6-5	.	TRBJ1-5	CASSYGQGNQPQHF	TGTGCCAGCAGTTACGGCCAGGGAAATCAGCCCCAGCATTTT
TRBD1	TRBV5-1	.	TRBJ1-2	CASSVSGQGNYGYTF	TGCGCCAGCAGCGTCTCCGGACAGGGGAACTATGGCTACACCTTC
.	TRBV20-1	.	TRBJ1-1	CSAVFLTEAFF	TGCAGTGCCGTTTTTCTGACTGAAGCTTTCTTT
TRBD1	TRBV2	.	TRBJ2-7	CASTQDRALYGYF	TGTGCCAGCACTCAGGACAGGGCCCTCTATGGGTACTTC
TRBD2	TRBV14	.	TRBJ2-1	CASSLGLVNEQFF	TGTGCCAGCAGCCTCGGACTAGTCAATGAGCAGTTCTTC
TRBD1	TRBV9	.	TRBJ1-2	CASSPTGGRGYTF	TGTGCCAGCAGTCCAACAGGGGGCAGGGGCTACACCTTC
.	TRBV18	once	TRBJ2-7	CASSPQKDSIYEQYF	TGTGCCAGCTCACCACAGAAGGACAGTATCTACGAGCAGTACTTC
.	TRBV19	.	TRBJ1-5	CASTPSRGGDQPQHF	TGTGCCAGTACCCCATCGAGGGGAGGGGATCAGCCCCAGCATTTT
.	TRBV24-1	.	TRBJ2-1	CATSDANGNEQFF	TGTGCCACCAGTGATGCGAACGGGAATGAGCAGTTCTTC
TRBD1	TRBV6-4	.	TRBJ1-2	CASSATGAANYGYTF	TGTGCCAGCAGTGCTACAGGGGCGGCTAACTATGGCTACACCTTC
TRBD1	TRBV20-1	.	TRBJ1-1	CSASRSSGGFTEAFF	TGCAGTGCTAGTCGCTCTTCAGGGGGTTTCACTGAAGCTTTCTTT
.	TRBV6-1	.	TRBJ1-1	CASSERTRLGYLDTEAFF	TGTGCCAGCAGTGAAAGGACTCGGCTGGGGTATTTGGACACTGAAGCTTTCTTT
.	TRBV12-3/TRBV12-4	.	TRBJ2-7	CASSLRRGEQYF	TGTGCCAGCAGTTTACGTCGGGGCGAGCAGTACTTC
TRBD1	TRBV4-2	.	TRBJ2-2	CASSQTPGTGSGELFF	TGTGCCAGCAGCCAAACCCCCGGGACAGGGTCCGGGGAGCTGTTTTTT
TRBD1	TRBV2	.	TRBJ1-5	CASSTDRGNSQPQHF	TGTGCCAGCAGTACCGACAGGGGTAATAGTCAGCCCCAGCATTTT
.	TRBV6-5	.	TRBJ1-3	CASSYSGATHGNTIYF	TGTGCCAGCAGTTACTCTGGGGCAACGCACGGAAACACCATATATTTT
TRBD1	TRBV6-5	.	TRBJ1-1	CASTDRQGPIEAFF	TGTGCCAGCACCGACAGACAGGGTCCGATTGAAGCTTTCTTT
.	TRBV27	.	TRBJ2-6	CASSSQGSGANVLTF	TGTGCCAGCAGTTCACAGGGCTCTGGGGCCAACGTCCTGACTTTC
.	TRBV20-1	.	TRBJ1-2	CSAPVGGYTF	TGCAGTGCTCCCGTTGGCGGCTACACCTTC
.	TRBV19	.	TRBJ1-1	CASSSTENTEAFF	TGTGCCAGTAGTTCGACAGAGAACACTGAAGCTTTCTTT
TRBD1	TRBV5-1	few	TRBJ1-2	CASSLLTGDLYGYTF	TGCGCCAGCAGCTTACTTACAGGGGACCTATATGGCTACACCTTC
TRBD1	TRBV11-2	.	TRBJ2-7	CASSYPDRAQYF	TGTGCCAGCAGCTACCCAGACAGGGCACAGTACTTC
.	TRBV5-4	.	TRBJ1-2	CASSLGVLTEGYTF	TGTGCCAGCAGCTTGGGGGTATTGACGGAGGGCTACACCTTC
.	TRBV5-1	.	TRBJ1-6	CASSLQGFDNSPLHF	TGCGCCAGCAGCTTACAGGGATTCGATAATTCACCCCTCCACTTT
.	TRBV9	once	TRBJ2-7	CASSLGQTSYEQYF	TGTGCCAGCAGCCTGGGACAGACTAGCTACGAGCAGTACTTC
.	TRBV10-3	.	TRBJ2-3	CAIRAEATDTQYF	TGTGCCATAAGAGCGGAGGCGACAGATACGCAGTATTTT
TRBD1	TRBV9	.	TRBJ1-2	CASSPRQGVGYGYTF	TGTGCCAGCAGCCCACGACAGGGGGTTGGCTATGGCTACACCTTC
TRBD1	TRBV5-5	.	TRBJ1-1	CASSFRFQLSGGAFF	TGTGCCAGCAGTTTCCGGTTTCAACTTTCAGGGGGAGCTTTCTTT